The 29 T cell receptor beta chains given below trace back to one sample, sequenced in a study of neurological immune-mediated disorders. TCRdb processed the 5' RACE reads anew with MiXCR; each CDR3 protein has one entry. The repertoire has around 37,000 distinct CDR3 sequences, 13% to 15% of them found once; the top ten carry more than 20%. The sample taken for sequencing was PBMCs. These receptors all come from a woman in her fifties or sixties with HTLV-1-associated myelopathy (HAM/TSP).

This clonotype occurred many times. This chain connects TRBV7-8 to TRBJ1-1; D is undetermined. Germline V CDR1 and CDR2: SGHVS, FQNEAQ. The CDR3 covers 13 residues. V was pared by 1 base and J by 1 base, with 4 bases between. The CDR3 bases are TGTGCCAGCAGCTTAGTGTGGAACACTGAAGCTTTCTTT. Its protein product is CASSLVWNTEAFF.

This clonotype showed up many times. The J gene is TRBJ1-5, the V gene TRBV5-1; 7 nucleotides match TRBD1. The germline V gene encodes CDR1 SGHRS and CDR2 YFSETQ. Losses at the gene ends were 0 bases for V and 6 bases for J; bases not matched to a gene: 3. This CDR3 comprises 14 residues. CDR3 sequence reads: CASSLEAGGQPQHF. CDR3 DNA sequence: TGCGCCAGCAGCTTGGAGGCAGGGGGTCAGCCCCAGCATTTT.

This clonotype was found a few times. The rearrangement joins TRBV5-1 to TRBJ1-6, with 7 positions matching TRBD1. V lost 6 bases and J lost 5; bases outside the gene matches: 14. Germline CDR1 and CDR2: SGHRS and YFSETQ. The CDR3 sequence is 17 residues long. The CDR3 spells CASTARTGVGNNSPLHF. CDR3 in DNA: TGCGCCAGCACCGCGAGAACAGGGGTAGGAAATAATTCACCCCTCCACTTT.

This clonotype was recorded at least ten times. This chain links TRBV10-3 with TRBJ2-1, with 7 bases that match TRBD2. The CDR3 consists of 16 residues. After removal of 2 bases from V and 7 bases from J, the junction contained 11 bases not matched to a gene. Germline values: CDR1 ENHRY, CDR2 SYGVKD. The CDR3 spells CAISEPAGGSSNEQFF. CDR3 nucleotides: TGTGCCATCAGTGAGCCGGCGGGCGGGAGCTCGAATGAGCAGTTCTTC.

In its sample, this clonotype is medium-sized. J is TRBJ2-3 and V is TRBV5-1; TRBD2 might be the D (5 bases). V shed 0 bases and J shed 1 base, with 9 bases lying between them. The germline V gene has CDR1 SGHRS and CDR2 YFSETQ. The length of the CDR3 is 15 residues. CDR3 bases: TGCGCCAGCAGCTTGGAGGCAGCGGGCACAGATACGCAGTATTTT. It specifies CASSLEAAGTDTQYF.

This clonotype was observed at least ten times. A much larger clone lies a single base off, so this may be a read error. This chain joins TRBV27 and TRBJ1-6; D gene unclear. CDR3 length equals 13 residues. CDR1 and CDR2 from the germline V gene are MNHEY and SMNVEV (reference sequence). CDR3 coding DNA: TGTGTCAGCAGTTTACGGGATCGTTCACCCCTCCACTTT. This translates into CVSSLRDRSPLHF.

This clonotype came up many times. The chain has TRBV29-1 and TRBJ1-1; tentatively, D is TRBD1 (6 bases). V was trimmed by 7 bases and J by 1 base, leaving 13 bases between them. The CDR3 spans 13 residues. Germline assignment: CDR1 SQVTM and CDR2 ANQGSEA. The CDR3 protein is CSGREGGNTEAFF. In DNA form, the CDR3 reads TGCAGCGGCCGTGAGGGGGGGAACACTGAAGCTTTCTTT.

At least ten counts were recorded for this clonotype. The rearrangement links TRBV5-1 to TRBJ1-1; TRBD1 might be the D (6 bases). This CDR3 spans 17 amino acids. Germline V gene data show CDR1 as SGHRS and CDR2 as YFSETQ. Trimming took 3 bases from V and 1 from J, leaving 19 bases between them. Here the CDR3 reads CASSSLWEGVGNTEAFF. The DNA of the CDR3 is TGCGCCAGCAGCTCCCTTTGGGAGGGGGTAGGGAACACTGAAGCTTTCTTT.

This clonotype was observed many times. V gene TRBV20-1 combines with J gene TRBJ2-1; 8 nucleotides agree with TRBD2. Trimming cost V 3 bases and J 1 base; bases outside gene matches: 14. The CDR3 loop spans 18 amino acids. Per germline, CDR1 DFQATT and CDR2 SNEGSKA (reference sequence). The DNA for the CDR3 is TGCAGTGCTAGGGACACGGGAGGGAGGGCCGGGTCCTACAATGAGCAGTTCTTC. Protein sequence: CSARDTGGRAGSYNEQFF.

V and J are TRBV7-9 and TRBJ1-2, with a possible D match to TRBD1 (6 bases). CDR1 is SEHNR and CDR2 is FQNEAQ in the germline V gene (reference sequence). CDR3 length: 14 amino acids. Trimming removed 2 bases at V and 3 bases at J, with 10 bases between. The CDR3 coding sequence is TGTGCCAGCAGCTTACGTGCAGGGGACTATGGCTACACCTTC. Residues: CASSLRAGDYGYTF.

The V gene is TRBV6-5, the J gene TRBJ2-7; 7 bases line up with TRBD1. V lost 0 bases and J lost 3; bases outside the gene matches: 8. Germline-derived CDR1 and CDR2 are MNHEY and SVGAGI. The CDR3 has 16 residues. The CDR3 sequence is CASSYSRTGFGYEQYV. CDR3 sequence (DNA): TGTGCCAGCAGTTACTCGAGGACAGGTTTTGGCTACGAGCAGTACGTC.

This clonotype occurred a few times. V is TRBV7-2 and J is TRBJ1-5; D gene uncertain. Germline V gene data show CDR1 as SGHTA and CDR2 as FQGNSA. CDR3 length: 15 amino acids. V lost 0 bases and J 4 bases, leaving 10 bases between the germline ends. Here the CDR3 reads CASSLAGFGNQPQHF. The CDR3 bases are TGTGCCAGCAGCTTAGCGGGGTTCGGGAATCAGCCCCAGCATTTT. Looking up the rest from reference TRBV7-2 and TRBJ1-5 gives the full variable domain: GAGVSQSPSNKVTEKGKDVELRCDPISGHTALYWYRQSLGQGLEFLIYFQGNSAPDKSGLPSDRFSAERTGGSVSTLTIQRTQQEDSAVYLCASSLAGFGNQPQHFGDGTRLSIL.

This clonotype appeared many times. This chain links TRBV27 with TRBJ1-4; possibly TRBD1 for D (6 bases). With 8 bases removed from V and 7 bases from J, the gap between germline ends came to 20 bases. The V gene's germline CDR1 is MNHEY and CDR2 SMNVEV (reference sequence). This CDR3 spans 15 amino acids. CDR3 sequence: CASSLSAGESEKLFF. The CDR3 region has the DNA TGTGCCAGCTCCCTGTCAGCAGGGGAAAGTGAAAAACTGTTTTTT.

The sample holds many counts of this clonotype. V gene TRBV12-3 or TRBV12-4 combines with J gene TRBJ2-6; possibly TRBD1 or TRBD2 for D (5 bases each). This CDR3 region has 16 residues. Trimming left V 8 bases short and J 4 bases short, with 18 bases between. The CDR3 region has the DNA TGTGCCAGCGGCCCGGGGACGGATACGGGGGCCAACGTCCTGACTTTC. Its protein product is CASGPGTDTGANVLTF.

The CDR3 here is CASSHWGTDMNTEAFF. CDR3 DNA sequence: TGTGCCAGCAGCCATTGGGGGACAGACATGAACACTGAAGCTTTCTTT. V and J are TRBV3-1 and TRBJ1-1, with 7 bases matching TRBD1. J gave up 0 bases and V 3 bases, and 7 bases lay outside the gene matches. Germline assignment: CDR1 LGHDT and CDR2 YNNKEL (reference sequence). CDR3 length: 16 residues.

This clonotype showed up many times. The chain combines TRBV12-3 or TRBV12-4 with TRBJ2-3, with a possible D match to TRBD2 (5 bases). The CDR3 length is 14 residues. The V end lost 7 bases, the J end lost 0 bases, and 11 bases lay between the germline ends. The CDR3 bases are TGTGCCAGCATTCCGGGATCAAGCACAGATACGCAGTATTTT. It encodes CASIPGSSTDTQYF.

This clonotype was recorded many times. V is TRBV11-2 and J is TRBJ2-1, with D possibly being TRBD2 (5 bases). Germline V lookup: CDR1 SGHAT, CDR2 FQNNGV. The V and J ends lost 4 bases and 6 bases respectively, with 13 bases between them. The CDR3 is made up of 14 amino acids. The CDR3 nucleotides are TGTGCCAGCAGCTGGCGCCGGGGAGTCAATGAGCAGTTCTTC. Its protein product is CASSWRRGVNEQFF.

Many counts were recorded for this clonotype. CDR3 bases: TGCGCCAGCAGCCCAATCGACGGACTGTTCCAAGAGACCCAGTACTTC. Protein product: CASSPIDGLFQETQYF. The chain combines TRBV4-1 with TRBJ2-5, with a tentative D call TRBD2 (5 bases). Germline V gene sequence: CDR1 MGHRA, CDR2 YSYEKL. Trimming shortened V by 4 bases and J by 1 base, and 16 bases separated the two germline ends. The CDR3 contains 16 residues.

This clonotype was detected many times. V usage is TRBV19 and J usage is TRBJ2-4; D remains unclear. Trimming took off 4 bases at V and 3 bases at J, with 10 bases between the two ends. CDR1 and CDR2 (germline): LNHDA, SQIVND (reference sequence). This CDR3 region has 14 residues. CDR3 amino acids: CASSSRWVKNIQYF. The DNA for the CDR3 is TGTGCCAGTAGTAGTCGCTGGGTCAAAAACATTCAGTACTTC.

This clonotype was seen a single time. This may be a read error: a much more frequent sequence differs by one nucleotide. This CDR3 is CARSVRSGNNEQFF. The DNA of the CDR3 is TGTGCCAGAAGCGTCCGGTCAGGCAACAATGAGCAGTTCTTC. V gene TRBV9 combines with J gene TRBJ2-1; D remains unclear. The CDR3 extends over 14 amino acids. Germline CDR1 SGDLS, CDR2 YYNGEE.

This clonotype came up many times. V gene TRBV7-9 combines with J gene TRBJ2-1, with D perhaps TRBD2 (5 bases). The CDR3 is 16 residues long. CDR1 and CDR2 from the germline V gene are SEHNR and FQNEAQ (reference sequence). V was clipped by 3 bases and J by 2 bases, with 14 bases between them. The CDR3 loop reads CASSLRRGTPYNEQFF. The DNA of the CDR3 is TGTGCCAGCAGCTTGCGACGGGGAACTCCCTACAATGAGCAGTTCTTC. The full variable domain, in which reference TRBV7-9 and TRBJ2-1 provide the parts outside the CDR3, is DTGVSQNPRHKITKRGQNVTFRCDPISEHNRLYWYRQTLGQGPEFLTYFQNEAQLEKSRLLSDRFSAERPKGSFSTLEIQRTEQGDSAMYLCASSLRRGTPYNEQFFGPGTRLTVL.

This clonotype was counted at least ten times. The junction and the germline gene differ at one end; a read error may be behind it. The chain combines TRBV12-3 or TRBV12-4 with TRBJ1-2; D not certain. The CDR3 extends over 12 amino acids. This CDR3 is CASSVAGNGYTF. For the CDR3, the DNA is TGTGCCAGCAGTGTAGCGGGGAACGGCTACACCTTC.

This clonotype was detected many times. The genes are TRBV6-2 or TRBV6-3 and TRBJ2-7, with a tentative D call TRBD1 (6 bases). The CDR3 has 14 amino acids. V dropped 6 bases and J dropped 3 bases, with 15 bases sitting between them. Per germline, CDR1 MNHEY and CDR2 SVGEGT. The CDR3 region has the DNA TGTGCCAGCAGCCCAACAGGGAATCTCTACGAGCAGTACTTC. Translated: CASSPTGNLYEQYF.

This clonotype has a count of ten or more. The chain recombines TRBV2 with TRBJ1-2; maybe TRBD1 (5 bases). CDR1 SNHLY and CDR2 FYNNEI come from the germline V gene. The CDR3 runs 12 residues. Trimming removed 2 bases at V and 9 bases at J, with 10 bases between. The CDR3 spells CASSEQTARYTF. In DNA form, the CDR3 reads TGTGCCAGCAGTGAACAGACAGCCCGCTACACCTTC. Supplemented by reference TRBV2 and TRBJ1-2, the full variable domain reads EPEVTQTPSHQVTQMGQEVILRCVPISNHLYFYWYRQILGQKVEFLVSFYNNEISEKSEIFDDQFSVERPDGSNFTLKIRSTKLEDSAMYFCASSEQTARYTFGSGTRLTVV.

This clonotype was seen repeatedly, ten times or more. The V call is TRBV28, the J call TRBJ2-5, with 8 nucleotides matching TRBD1. The J segment lost 5 bases and the V segment lost 3 bases, leaving 14 bases of the junction unmatched. The CDR3 has 17 amino acids. The germline CDR1 and CDR2 sequences are MDHEN and SYDVKM. The CDR3 nucleotides are TGTGCCAGCAGTTTCCCTAGACAGGGGAATCGAGGGGAGACCCAGTACTTC. This encodes CASSFPRQGNRGETQYF.

This clonotype was seen at least ten times. The chain has TRBV7-2 and TRBJ1-1, with TRBD1 as a possible D gene (5 bases). V was trimmed by 5 bases and J by 5 bases, leaving 15 bases between them. The CDR3 is 14 amino acids. Germline V gene sequence: CDR1 SGHTA, CDR2 FQGNSA. The CDR3 region is CASSPDGGVTEAFF. The CDR3 region has the DNA TGTGCCAGCAGCCCCGACGGGGGGGTAACTGAAGCTTTCTTT.

For this clonotype: Germline is not matched at one junction end, which may reflect a read error. This chain uses TRBV7-6 with TRBJ1-3; D uncertain. The CDR3 totals 17 residues. Per the germline V gene, CDR1 is SGHVS and CDR2 is FNYEAQ. CDR3 in amino acids: CASSLHTVRDSGKTIYF. The CDR3 DNA reads TGTGCGAGCAGCTTACATACGGTCAGAGACTCTGGAAAAACCATATATTTT.

In this sample, this clonotype turned up many times. V usage is TRBV29-1 and J usage is TRBJ1-1; tentatively, D is TRBD1 (5 bases). Per the germline V gene, CDR1 is SQVTM and CDR2 is ANQGSEA. The CDR3 runs 13 residues. V was shortened by 3 bases and J by 2 bases, with 10 bases between the two germline ends. In DNA, the CDR3 is TGCAGCGTTGAGAGGGGACCTAACACTGAAGCTTTCTTT. Protein: CSVERGPNTEAFF.

This clonotype was detected ten times or more. The chain carries TRBV4-1 and TRBJ2-2, with D hard to call. The germline V and J ends were trimmed by 5 bases and 6 bases, with 16 bases remaining between them. Germline V CDR1 and CDR2: MGHRA, YSYEKL. CDR3 length equals 15 residues. This CDR3 is CASSGRWGRSGELFF. The CDR3 bases are TGCGCCAGCAGCGGACGGTGGGGTCGGTCCGGGGAGCTGTTTTTT.